The subject of this entry is one TCR beta chain. Its antigen remains unknown. From germline, CDR1 is MNHEY and CDR2 SVGEGT. The V gene lost 6 bases and the J gene lost 4 bases, with 13 bases spanning the gap. The CDR3 runs to 15 residues. This sample stems from a study of post-analysis software for immune sequencing data. Study summary: The cohort encompassed relapsing-remitting, secondary progressive and progressive-relapsing multiple sclerosis disease courses. Study outcomes and limitations: Four to six TRBV segments were significantly more frequent in patients than in controls. TRBV5-6, TRBV5-1 and TRBV20-1 were among these segments. Samples from one preparation batch, clustered by F measure, grouped strongly together. People with multiple sclerosis had a significantly lower normalized Chao1 diversity than controls did.

The library was made from cDNA and included unique molecular identifiers. Between about 1 and 11 million T cells gave rise to 500,000 to 650,000 cDNA molecules. TCRdb called the PCR reads again in MiXCR, with one record for every CDR3 protein. The sample holds about 380,000 distinct CDR3 sequences, approximately 38% seen once. This sequence originates from a girl aged 5-17 years with multiple sclerosis. Sample: blood. The chain employs TRBV6-2 or TRBV6-3 and TRBJ2-6; no firm D call. In nucleotides, the CDR3 is TGTGCCAGCAGCCACGCCCTCGTCGGGGCCAACGTCCTGACTTTC. This gives the protein CASSHALVGANVLTF.